The TCR beta chain under discussion was sequenced for a study of multiple sclerosis patients with progressive multifocal leukoencephalopathy. Time point specified: around 13 months of natalizumab therapy. Clones were sequenced by immunoSEQ multiplex PCR, and TCRdb holds only the in-frame ones, with some missing. The repertoire consists of around 30,000 clones, with around 90% occurring once and the leading ten covering 1.3%. V was clipped by 5 bases and J by 6 bases, with 19 bases between them. CDR3 size: 16 residues. The germline gives CDR1 SEHNR, CDR2 FQNEAQ (reference sequence). The starting material was PBMCs, obtained from a patient treated with natalizumab. The receptor was isolated from a human donor with multiple sclerosis. V is TRBV7-9 and J is TRBJ1-4, with D perhaps matching TRBD1 (6 bases). CDR3 nucleotides: TGTGCCAGCAGCAGTGGACAGTCGCCGACGGATGAAAAACTGTTTTTT. Translating gives CASSSGQSPTDEKLFF.